The TCR beta chain under discussion was sequenced for a study of blood T cell repertoires in COVID-19. CDR1 SGHDT and CDR2 YYEEEE come from the germline V gene. The J segment lost 6 bases and the V segment lost 6 bases, leaving 8 bases of the junction unmatched. The CDR3 spans 13 residues. As handled by the study authors: Nucleated cell number was recorded as an estimate derived from reference gene primer amplification. Produced via immunoSEQ multiplex PCR; TCRdb's table is partial and in-frame only. Clonal size and the V and J genes are those of that table, whereas D and trimming came from the DNA. Here the sample spans 50,000 to 70,000 clones, under 85% being singletons.

The chain links TRBV5-6 to TRBJ2-7, with TRBD1 matching over 8 bases. The sequenced sample was peripheral blood. This receptor was taken from a man between 60 and 70 years old with acute or convalescent COVID-19. Here the CDR3 DNA reads TGTGCCAGCACTCTAACAGGGGGAGGCGAGCAGTACTTC. This codes for CASTLTGGGEQYF. The full variable domain, rest sourced from reference TRBV5-6 and TRBJ2-7, is DAGVTQSPTHLIKTRGQQVTLRCSPKSGHDTVSWYQQALGQGPQFIFQYYEEEERQRGNFPDRFSGHQFPNYSSELNVNALLLGDSALYLCASTLTGGGEQYFGPGTRLTVT.